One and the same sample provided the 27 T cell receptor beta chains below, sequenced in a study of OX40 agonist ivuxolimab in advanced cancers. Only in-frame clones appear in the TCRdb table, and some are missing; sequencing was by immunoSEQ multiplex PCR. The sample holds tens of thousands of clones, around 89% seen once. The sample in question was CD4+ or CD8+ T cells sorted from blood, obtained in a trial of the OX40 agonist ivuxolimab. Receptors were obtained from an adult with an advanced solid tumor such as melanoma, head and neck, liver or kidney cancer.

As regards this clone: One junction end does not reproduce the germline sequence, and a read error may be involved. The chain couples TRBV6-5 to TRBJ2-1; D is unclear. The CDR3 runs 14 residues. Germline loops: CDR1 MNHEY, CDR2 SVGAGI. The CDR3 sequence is CASSYGSSCNEQFF. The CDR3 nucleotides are TGTGCCAGCAGTTACGGTTCCTCCTGCAATGAGCAGTTCTTC.

CDR3 sequence (DNA): TGTGCCAGCAGTCCGTCCGGGTCCATCTACGAGCAGTACTTC. It encodes CASSPSGSIYEQYF. V gene TRBV27 combines with J gene TRBJ2-7; D is unclear. Germline loops: CDR1 MNHEY, CDR2 SMNVEV (reference sequence). Trimming took off 5 bases at V and 3 bases at J, with 14 bases between the two ends. CDR3 length: 14 residues.

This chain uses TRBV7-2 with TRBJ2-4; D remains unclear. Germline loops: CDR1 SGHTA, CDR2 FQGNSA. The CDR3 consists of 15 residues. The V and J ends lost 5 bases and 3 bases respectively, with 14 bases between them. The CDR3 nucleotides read TGTGCCAGCAGCGGAGTCGGTGGAGTCAAAAACATTCAGTACTTC. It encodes CASSGVGGVKNIQYF. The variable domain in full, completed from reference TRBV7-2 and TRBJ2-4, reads GAGVSQSPSNKVTEKGKDVELRCDPISGHTALYWYRQSLGQGLEFLIYFQGNSAPDKSGLPSDRFSAERTGGSVSTLTIQRTQQEDSAVYLCASSGVGGVKNIQYFGAGTRLSVL.

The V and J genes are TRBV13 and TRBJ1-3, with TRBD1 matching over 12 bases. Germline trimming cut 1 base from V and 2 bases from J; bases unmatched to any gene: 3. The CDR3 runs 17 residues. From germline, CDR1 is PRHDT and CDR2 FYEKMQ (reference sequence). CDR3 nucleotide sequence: TGTGCCAGCAGCTTAGCGGGACAGGGGGCAGCTGGAAACACCATATATTTT. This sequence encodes CASSLAGQGAAGNTIYF. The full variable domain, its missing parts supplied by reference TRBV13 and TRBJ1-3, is AAGVIQSPRHLIKEKRETATLKCYPIPRHDTVYWYQQGPGQDPQFLISFYEKMQSDKGSIPDRFSAQQFSDYHSELNMSSLELGDSALYFCASSLAGQGAAGNTIYFGEGSWLTVV.

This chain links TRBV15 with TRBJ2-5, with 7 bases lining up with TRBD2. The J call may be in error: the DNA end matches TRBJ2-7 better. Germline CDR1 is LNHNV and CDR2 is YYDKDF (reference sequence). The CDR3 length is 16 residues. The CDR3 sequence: CATSPLVGGGHYEQYF. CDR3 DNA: TGTGCCACCAGCCCTTTGGTGGGCGGGGGTCACTACGAGCAGTACTTC.

CDR3 region: CASSFTSGSPGEQYF. In DNA, the CDR3 is TGTGCCAGCAGTTTTACTAGCGGGAGTCCCGGCGAGCAGTACTTC. The rearrangement links TRBV28 to TRBJ2-7; 11 positions match TRBD2. Germline assignment: CDR1 MDHEN and CDR2 SYDVKM. The CDR3 runs 15 residues. V lost 3 bases to trimming and J lost 6 bases; unmatched junction nucleotides: 7.

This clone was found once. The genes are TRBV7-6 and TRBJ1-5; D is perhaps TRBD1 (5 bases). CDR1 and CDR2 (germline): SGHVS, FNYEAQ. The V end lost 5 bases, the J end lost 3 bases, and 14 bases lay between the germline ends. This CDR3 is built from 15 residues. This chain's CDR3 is CASSAVADINQPQHF. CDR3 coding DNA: TGTGCCAGCAGCGCAGTGGCGGACATCAATCAGCCCCAGCATTTT.

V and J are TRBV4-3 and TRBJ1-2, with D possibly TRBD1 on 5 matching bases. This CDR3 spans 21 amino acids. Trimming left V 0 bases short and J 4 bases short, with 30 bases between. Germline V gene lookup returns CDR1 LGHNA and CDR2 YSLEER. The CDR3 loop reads CASSQEAPPHRDLAFGYGYTF. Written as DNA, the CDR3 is TGCGCCAGCAGCCAAGAGGCACCGCCCCACCGGGACCTCGCGTTCGGCTATGGCTACACCTTC.

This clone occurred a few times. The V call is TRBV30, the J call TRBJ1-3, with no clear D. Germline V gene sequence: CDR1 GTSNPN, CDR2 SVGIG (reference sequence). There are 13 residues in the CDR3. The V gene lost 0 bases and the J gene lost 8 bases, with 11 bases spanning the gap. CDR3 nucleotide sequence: TGTGCCTGGAGTGTGTGGGAAGGAGACACCATATATTTT. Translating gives CAWSVWEGDTIYF.

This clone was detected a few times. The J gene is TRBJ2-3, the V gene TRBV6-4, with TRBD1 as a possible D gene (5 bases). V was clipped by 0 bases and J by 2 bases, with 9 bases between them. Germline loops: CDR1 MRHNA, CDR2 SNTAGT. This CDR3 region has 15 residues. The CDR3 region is CASSDSAGATDTQYF. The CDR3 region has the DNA TGTGCCAGCAGTGACTCGGCTGGGGCCACAGATACGCAGTATTTT.

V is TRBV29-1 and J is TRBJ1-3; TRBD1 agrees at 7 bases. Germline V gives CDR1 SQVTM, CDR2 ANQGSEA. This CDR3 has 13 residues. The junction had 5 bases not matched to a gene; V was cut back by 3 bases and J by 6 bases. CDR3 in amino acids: CSVDTGESNTIYF. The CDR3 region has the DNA TGCAGCGTTGACACAGGGGAATCAAACACCATATATTTT.

The CDR3 DNA is TGTGCCAGCAGTTACTCACAGGGAACCCACGAGCAGTACTTC. Its protein product is CASSYSQGTHEQYF. The J gene is TRBJ2-7, the V gene TRBV6-5, with D tentatively TRBD1 (6 bases). The CDR3 runs 14 residues. Per germline, CDR1 MNHEY and CDR2 SVGAGI. Trimming removed 0 bases from V and 5 bases from J, with 11 bases in between.

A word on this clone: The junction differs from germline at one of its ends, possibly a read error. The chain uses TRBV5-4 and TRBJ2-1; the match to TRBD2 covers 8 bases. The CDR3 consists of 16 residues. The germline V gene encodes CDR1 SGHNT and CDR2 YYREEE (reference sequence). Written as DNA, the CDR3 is TGCGCCAGCAGCCAAGAGTCGGGAGGGGGTTACAATGAGCAGTTCTTC. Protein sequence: CASSQESGGGYNEQFF.

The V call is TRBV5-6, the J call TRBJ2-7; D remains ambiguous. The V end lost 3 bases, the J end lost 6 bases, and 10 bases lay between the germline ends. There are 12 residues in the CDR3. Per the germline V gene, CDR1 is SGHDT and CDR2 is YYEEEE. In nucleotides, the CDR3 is TGTGCCAGCAGCTCCCTGATAGGCGAGCAGTACTTC. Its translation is CASSSLIGEQYF. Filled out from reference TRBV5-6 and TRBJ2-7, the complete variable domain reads DAGVTQSPTHLIKTRGQQVTLRCSPKSGHDTVSWYQQALGQGPQFIFQYYEEEERQRGNFPDRFSGHQFPNYSSELNVNALLLGDSALYLCASSSLIGEQYFGPGTRLTVT.

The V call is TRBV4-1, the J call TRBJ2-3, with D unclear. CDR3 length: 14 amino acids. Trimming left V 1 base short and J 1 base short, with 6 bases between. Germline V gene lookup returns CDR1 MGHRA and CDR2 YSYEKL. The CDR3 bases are TGCGCCAGCAGCCAAGGCCCCGGCACAGATACGCAGTATTTT. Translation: CASSQGPGTDTQYF.

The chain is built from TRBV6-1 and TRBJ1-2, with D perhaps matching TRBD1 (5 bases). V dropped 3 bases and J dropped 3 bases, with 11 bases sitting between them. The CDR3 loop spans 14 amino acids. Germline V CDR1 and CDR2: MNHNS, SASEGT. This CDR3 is CASSDKTVYYGYTF. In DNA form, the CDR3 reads TGTGCCAGCAGTGACAAGACAGTCTACTATGGCTACACCTTC.

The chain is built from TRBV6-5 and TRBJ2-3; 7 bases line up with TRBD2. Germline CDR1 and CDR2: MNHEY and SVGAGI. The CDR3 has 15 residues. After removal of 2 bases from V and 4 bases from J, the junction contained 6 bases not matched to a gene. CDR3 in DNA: TGTGCCAGCAGTTACAGTGCGGGAGCCCCAGATACGCAGTATTTT. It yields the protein CASSYSAGAPDTQYF.

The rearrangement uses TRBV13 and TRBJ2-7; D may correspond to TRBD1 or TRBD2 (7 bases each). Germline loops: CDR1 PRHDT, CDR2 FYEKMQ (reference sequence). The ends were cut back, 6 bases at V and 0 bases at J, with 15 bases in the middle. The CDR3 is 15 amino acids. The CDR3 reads CASREAGTVSYEQYF. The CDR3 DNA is TGTGCCAGCAGGGAAGCGGGGACAGTCTCCTACGAGCAGTACTTC.

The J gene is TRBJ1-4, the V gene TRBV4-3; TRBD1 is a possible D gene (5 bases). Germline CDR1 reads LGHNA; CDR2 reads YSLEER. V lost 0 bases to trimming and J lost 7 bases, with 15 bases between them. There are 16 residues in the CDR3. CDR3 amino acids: CASSQDPPSGAEKLFF. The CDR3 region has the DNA TGCGCCAGCAGCCAAGATCCCCCGAGTGGGGCTGAAAAACTGTTTTTT.

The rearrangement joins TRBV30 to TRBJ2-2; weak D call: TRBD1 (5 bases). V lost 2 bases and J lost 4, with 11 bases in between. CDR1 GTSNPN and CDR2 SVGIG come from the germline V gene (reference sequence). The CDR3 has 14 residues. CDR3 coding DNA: TGTGCCTGGAGTTGGGGCATTCCCACCGGGGAGCTGTTTTTT. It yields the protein CAWSWGIPTGELFF. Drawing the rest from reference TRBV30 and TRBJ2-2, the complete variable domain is SQTIHQWPATLVQPVGSPLSLECTVEGTSNPNLYWYRQAAGRGLQLLFYSVGIGQISSEVPQNLSASRPQDRQFILSSKKLLLSDSGFYLCAWSWGIPTGELFFGEGSRLTVL.

The CDR3 nucleotides are TGTGCCAGTAGTGTGGGACAGGGATTGAACACTGAAGCTTTCTTT. Its translation is CASSVGQGLNTEAFF. V usage is TRBV19 and J usage is TRBJ1-1; 9 nucleotides line up with TRBD1. J lost 0 bases, V lost 5 bases, and 4 bases had no gene match. From germline, CDR1 is LNHDA and CDR2 SQIVND (reference sequence). The CDR3 consists of 15 residues.

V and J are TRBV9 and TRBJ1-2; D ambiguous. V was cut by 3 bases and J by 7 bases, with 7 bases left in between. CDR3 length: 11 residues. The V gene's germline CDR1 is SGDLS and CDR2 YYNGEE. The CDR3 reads CASSAGPGYTF. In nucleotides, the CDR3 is TGTGCCAGCAGCGCGGGTCCTGGCTACACCTTC.

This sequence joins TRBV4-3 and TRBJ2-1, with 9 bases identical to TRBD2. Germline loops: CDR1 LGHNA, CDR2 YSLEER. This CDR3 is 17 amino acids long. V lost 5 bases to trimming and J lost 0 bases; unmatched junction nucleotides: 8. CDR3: CASSIASGTDSYNEQFF. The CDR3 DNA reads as TGCGCCAGCAGCATTGCTAGCGGGACCGACTCCTACAATGAGCAGTTCTTC.

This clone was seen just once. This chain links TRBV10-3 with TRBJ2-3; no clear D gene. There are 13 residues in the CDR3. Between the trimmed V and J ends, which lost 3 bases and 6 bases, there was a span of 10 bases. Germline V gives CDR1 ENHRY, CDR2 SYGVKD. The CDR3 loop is CAISDLARDTQYF. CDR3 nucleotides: TGTGCCATCAGTGATCTCGCCAGGGATACGCAGTATTTT.

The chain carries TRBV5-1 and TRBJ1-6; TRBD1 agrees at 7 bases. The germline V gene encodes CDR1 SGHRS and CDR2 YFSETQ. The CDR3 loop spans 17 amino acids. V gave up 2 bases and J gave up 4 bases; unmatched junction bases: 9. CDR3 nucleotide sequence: TGCGCCAGCAGCTTCAAAACAGGGGACTCTTATAATTCACCCCTCCACTTT. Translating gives CASSFKTGDSYNSPLHF. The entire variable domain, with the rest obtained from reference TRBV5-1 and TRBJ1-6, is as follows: KAGVTQTPRYLIKTRGQQVTLSCSPISGHRSVSWYQQTPGQGLQFLFEYFSETQRNKGNFPGRFSGRQFSNSRSEMNVSTLELGDSALYLCASSFKTGDSYNSPLHFGNGTRLTVT.

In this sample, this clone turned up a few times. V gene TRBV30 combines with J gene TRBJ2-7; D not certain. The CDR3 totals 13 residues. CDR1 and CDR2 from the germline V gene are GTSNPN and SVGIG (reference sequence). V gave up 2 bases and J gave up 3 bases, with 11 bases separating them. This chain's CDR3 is CAWSPGEFYEQYF. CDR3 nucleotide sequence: TGTGCCTGGAGTCCTGGGGAATTCTACGAGCAGTACTTC.

The CDR3: CASSRTDLYGYTF. The CDR3 bases are TGTGCCAGTAGTCGGACAGATCTCTATGGCTACACCTTC. This chain joins TRBV19 and TRBJ1-2; D perhaps matches TRBD1 (6 bases). In germline, CDR1 is LNHDA, CDR2 SQIVND (reference sequence). V was trimmed by 5 bases and J by 4 bases, leaving 11 bases between them. This CDR3 spans 13 amino acids.